The entry below describes one T cell receptor (beta chain). Its target is not known. This entry is derived from a study of early T cells in non-severe SARS-CoV-2 infection. Study at large: Sequencing of unsorted whole blood was done on bulk RNA, leaving chains unpaired.

Overall study results and limits: A preference for anti-spike CD8 responses marked VDJdb matching, which missed private and CD4 specificities.

Germline CDR1 reads MDHEN; CDR2 reads SYDVKM. Trimming cost V 6 bases and J 2 bases, with 10 bases left between them. The CDR3 sequence is 13 residues long. Researchers tagged individual cDNA molecules with unique molecular identifiers. TCRdb itself ran the 5' RACE reads through MiXCR, one entry per CDR3 protein. The sample carries approximately 90,000 distinct CDR3 sequences, around a sixth recorded once. This receptor was obtained from an adult who was a healthcare worker with PCR-confirmed SARS-CoV-2 infection or an uninfected control (not recorded which). Material: whole blood, obtained at baseline. The chain couples TRBV28 to TRBJ1-2, with D perhaps matching TRBD1 (6 bases). CDR3 bases: TGTGCCAGCAGCCCAGGACAGAACTATGGCTACACCTTC. Protein product: CASSPGQNYGYTF.